Below are 13 T cell receptor beta chains sequenced from a single sample in a study of beta chain features in type 1 diabetes listed by TCRdb under 2018. These receptors' antigens are unknown. Beyond this particular receptor, the publication reports: In all four CD4+ subsets, TCRB CDR3 length was moderately but significantly shorter in type 1 diabetes patients.

The method was the immunoSEQ multiplex PCR assay. All of the isolated RNA was reverse transcribed with the High Capacity cDNA Reverse Transcription Kit, so expressed TCRB transcripts were sequenced. Imported from immuneACCESS, the table was reduced by TCRdb to in-frame sequences with V and J called. These copies leave out some clones; in studies compared against another copy, an unresolved V gene accounts for under half, and the cause of the remainder is not known. Counted in this sample were approximately 20,000 clones; 50% to 70% of them appeared once. 0.37% of the sample is held by the ten biggest clonotypes. What was sequenced was stem cell memory CD4+ T cells from blood. The cell subset or site label, as the study defines it: stem cell-like memory CD4+ T cells. These receptors originate from a man younger than 35 with type 1 diabetes.

This chain connects TRBV4-1 to TRBJ2-3; D not certain. CDR1 and CDR2 from the germline V gene are MGHRA and YSYEKL. The CDR3 contains 13 residues. V lost 2 bases and J 4 bases, leaving 7 bases between the germline ends. CDR3 sequence reads: CASSQYYPDTQYF. The CDR3 DNA follows: TGCGCCAGCAGCCAATACTACCCAGATACGCAGTATTTT.

The rearrangement joins TRBV5-1 to TRBJ2-7; D remains unclear. V was pared by 2 bases and J by 2 bases, with 2 bases between. CDR3 length equals 11 residues. Germline assignment: CDR1 SGHRS and CDR2 YFSETQ. The CDR3 DNA is TGCGCCAGCAGCTTCGCCTACGAGCAGTACTTC. Its protein product is CASSFAYEQYF.

The rearrangement uses TRBV27 and TRBJ1-2, with D maybe TRBD1 (6 bases). Germline V gene data show CDR1 as MNHEY and CDR2 as SMNVEV (reference sequence). This CDR3 comprises 14 residues. Trimming shortened V by 3 bases and J by 4 bases, and 12 bases separated the two germline ends. CDR3 coding DNA: TGTGCCAGCAGTTTCTTGGACAGCCCCTATGGCTACACCTTC. Its translation is CASSFLDSPYGYTF.

This clone was picked up a small number of times. The chain uses TRBV29-1 and TRBJ1-1, with TRBD1 as a possible D gene (5 bases). The CDR3 is made up of 14 amino acids. The germline V gene has CDR1 SQVTM and CDR2 ANQGSEA. Trimming removed 7 bases at V and 1 base at J, with 16 bases between. The CDR3 sequence: CSATRRQPNTEAFF. The CDR3 nucleotides read TGCAGCGCTACAAGAAGACAGCCGAACACTGAAGCTTTCTTT.

The chain links TRBV10-3 to TRBJ2-2; 12 nucleotides line up with TRBD2. CDR3 size: 14 residues. Trimming at V came to 8 bases and at J to 3 bases, leaving 1 base not matched to a gene. Per the germline V gene, CDR1 is ENHRY and CDR2 is SYGVKD. The CDR3: CAIGLAGYTGELFF. DNA for the CDR3: TGTGCCATCGGACTAGCGGGGTACACCGGGGAGCTGTTTTTT.

This rearrangement joins TRBV28 to TRBJ1-2; 7 bases match TRBD1. Germline V gives CDR1 MDHEN, CDR2 SYDVKM. The V segment lost 5 bases and the J segment 5 bases; nucleotides outside the gene matches: 11. This CDR3 is built from 15 residues. CDR3 bases: TGTGCCAGCAGTACCTCCGGGACAGAATCTTATGGCTACACCTTC. Its protein product is CASSTSGTESYGYTF.

This chain links TRBV5-1 with TRBJ2-1; TRBD2 agrees at 8 bases. Losses at the gene ends were 2 bases for V and 2 bases for J; bases not matched to a gene: 9. The germline gives CDR1 SGHRS, CDR2 YFSETQ. CDR3 size: 17 residues. The CDR3 DNA follows: TGCGCCAGCAGCTTAGAATTGAGCGGGAGTCCCTACAATGAGCAGTTCTTC. It encodes CASSLELSGSPYNEQFF.

This clone was counted between two and nine times. This chain links TRBV5-4 with TRBJ2-7; TRBD2 might be the D (7 bases). The germline V gene encodes CDR1 SGHNT and CDR2 YYREEE (reference sequence). With 6 bases removed from V and 5 bases from J, the gap between germline ends came to 12 bases. The CDR3 runs to 12 residues. In DNA form, the CDR3 reads TGTGCCAGCAACGCGGGGGCCCACGAGCAGTACTTC. Protein sequence: CASNAGAHEQYF.

The rearrangement links TRBV30 to TRBJ2-6; a possible D gene is TRBD1 (5 bases). Trimming left V 8 bases short and J 0 bases short, with 5 bases between. Germline CDR1 is GTSNPN and CDR2 is SVGIG (reference sequence). There are 12 residues in the CDR3. This chain's CDR3 is CAQGSGANVLTF. The CDR3 nucleotides are TGTGCCCAGGGCTCTGGGGCCAACGTCCTGACTTTC.

The chain recombines TRBV27 with TRBJ2-7; possibly TRBD1 for D (5 bases). The CDR3 is made up of 16 amino acids. Trimming shortened V by 0 bases and J by 1 base, and 13 bases separated the two germline ends. CDR1 is MNHEY and CDR2 is SMNVEV in the germline V gene (reference sequence). CDR3 DNA: TGTGCCAGCAGTTTATCGCTAAAACAGGTTTCCTACGAGCAGTACTTC. Translated: CASSLSLKQVSYEQYF.

The J gene is TRBJ2-1, the V gene TRBV9; TRBD1 matches at 10 bases. V was pared by 1 base and J by 6 bases, with 10 bases of the junction left unmatched. The CDR3 runs to 17 residues. The V gene's germline CDR1 is SGDLS and CDR2 YYNGEE. CDR3 amino acids: CASSVSSGTGAVNEQFF. The CDR3 region has the DNA TGTGCCAGCAGCGTATCATCCGGGACAGGGGCGGTCAATGAGCAGTTCTTC.

This chain joins TRBV2 and TRBJ1-2; D call uncertain. The germline V gene encodes CDR1 SNHLY and CDR2 FYNNEI. Deletions cut 4 bases from V and 5 bases from J, with 8 bases between. The CDR3 extends over 12 amino acids. The CDR3 nucleotides read TGTGCCAGCAGTGTCCAGGCTTATGGCTACACCTTC. Translated: CASSVQAYGYTF. Full variable domain (missing parts from reference TRBV2 and TRBJ1-2): EPEVTQTPSHQVTQMGQEVILRCVPISNHLYFYWYRQILGQKVEFLVSFYNNEISEKSEIFDDQFSVERPDGSNFTLKIRSTKLEDSAMYFCASSVQAYGYTFGSGTRLTVV.

The chain has TRBV4-3 and TRBJ2-7; D perhaps matches TRBD2 (7 bases). This CDR3 is built from 18 residues. V was clipped by 0 bases and J by 2 bases, with 20 bases between them. CDR1 is LGHNA and CDR2 is YSLEER in the germline V gene. The CDR3 spells CASSQEGWSGGHTYEQYF. CDR3 DNA: TGCGCCAGCAGCCAAGAGGGGTGGTCGGGGGGCCATACCTACGAGCAGTACTTC.